A single sample is the source of the 28 T cell receptor beta chains below, sequenced in a study of shared clonotypes between healthy human individuals. TCRdb's copy holds only in-frame clones and misses some; the assay was immunoSEQ multiplex PCR. The profile shows about 1.1 million clones, approximately 80% of them singletons. What was sequenced was memory CD4+ T cells from PBMCs. As to subset: CD45RA-negative fraction. The receptors here all came from a man younger than 30 in good health. Some clones in this sample may be carry-over from other donors' samples.

V usage is TRBV14 and J usage is TRBJ2-1, with TRBD1 matching over 9 bases. There are 15 residues in the CDR3. Germline V gene lookup returns CDR1 SGHDN and CDR2 FVKESK. Unmatched junction bases numbered 11, after V lost 4 bases and J lost 10 bases. The CDR3 DNA sequence: TGTGCCAGCAGCCTAGGTCCCACAGGGGGCGGCGAGCAGTTCTTC. Translation: CASSLGPTGGGEQFF.

This clone was detected only a few times. J is TRBJ2-3 and V is TRBV5-1; weak D call: TRBD2 (5 bases). V was cut by 1 base and J by 6 bases, with 9 bases left in between. Germline CDR1 reads SGHRS; CDR2 reads YFSETQ. The CDR3 sequence is 13 residues long. The CDR3, as DNA: TGCGCCAGCAGCTTGAATTTAGCGGATACGCAGTATTTT. Its translation is CASSLNLADTQYF.

The chain combines TRBV7-2 with TRBJ2-7; 14 bases are a match to TRBD2. Losses at the gene ends were 10 bases for V and 7 bases for J; bases not matched to a gene: 9. Looked up from germline, CDR1 is SGHTA and CDR2 is FQGNSA. The CDR3 runs 14 residues. Here the CDR3 DNA reads TGTGCCACCATGGGACTAGCGGGAGCCCGAGAGCAGTACTTC. Residues: CATMGLAGAREQYF.

This chain connects TRBV19 to TRBJ2-1; TRBD2 matches at 12 bases. This CDR3 has 15 amino acids. V was clipped by 6 bases and J by 7 bases; unmatched bases: 7. CDR1 is LNHDA and CDR2 is SQIVND in the germline V gene (reference sequence). This CDR3 reads CASSPTTSGSNEQFF. In DNA, the CDR3 is TGTGCCAGTAGCCCCACGACTAGCGGGAGTAATGAGCAGTTCTTC.

V and J are TRBV6-5 and TRBJ1-6; possibly TRBD1 for D (5 bases). Germline CDR1 reads MNHEY; CDR2 reads SVGAGI. With 0 bases removed from V and 7 bases from J, the gap between germline ends came to 7 bases. The CDR3 sequence is 14 residues long. As DNA, the CDR3 is TGTGCCAGCAGTTACTCTGCAGGGAATTCACCCCTCCACTTT. Encoded protein: CASSYSAGNSPLHF.

V is TRBV4-3 and J is TRBJ2-7; D may be TRBD1 (5 bases). Germline V lookup: CDR1 LGHNA, CDR2 YSLEER. The CDR3 is 13 amino acids. Trimming took off 1 base at V and 5 bases at J, with 9 bases between the two ends. The CDR3 DNA is TGCGCCAGCAGCCAAGCATTACAGGACGAGCAGTACTTC. This codes for CASSQALQDEQYF.

The chain links TRBV5-1 to TRBJ2-3; a possible D gene is TRBD2 (6 bases). The germline V gene encodes CDR1 SGHRS and CDR2 YFSETQ. The CDR3 covers 15 residues. Trimming cost V 4 bases and J 0 bases, with 12 bases left between them. The CDR3 DNA reads TGCGCCAGCAGCCAAAGGGACTCCAGCACAGATACGCAGTATTTT. It encodes CASSQRDSSTDTQYF.

As for this clone: The identical CDR3 is also encoded by other nucleotide sequences in the sample. V gene TRBV5-1 combines with J gene TRBJ2-1; 7 bases match TRBD2. The CDR3 totals 17 residues. Trimming removed 0 bases from V and 3 bases from J; junction bases left unmatched: 9. Germline CDR1 reads SGHRS; CDR2 reads YFSETQ. CDR3 nucleotide sequence: TGCGCCAGCAGCTTGGAAGCCAGCGGGACCCTCTACAATGAGCAGTTCTTC. Amino acids: CASSLEASGTLYNEQFF.

The genes are TRBV6-1 and TRBJ2-7; TRBD1 might be the D (5 bases). CDR1 is MNHNS and CDR2 is SASEGT in the germline V gene. V was trimmed by 0 bases and J by 1 base, leaving 10 bases between them. CDR3 length: 15 amino acids. As DNA, the CDR3 is TGTGCCAGCAGTGAAGCGGACACTCCATCCTACGAGCAGTACTTC. It translates to CASSEADTPSYEQYF.

A note on this clone: The same CDR3 can be traced to other DNA sequences in this sample. J is TRBJ1-2 and V is TRBV20-1, with no clear D. This CDR3 is built from 11 residues. CDR1 is DFQATT and CDR2 is SNEGSKA in the germline V gene (reference sequence). The CDR3: CSVGQNYGYTF. The DNA for the CDR3 is TGCAGCGTCGGGCAGAACTATGGCTACACCTTC.

J is TRBJ2-5 and V is TRBV29-1; possibly TRBD1 or TRBD2 for D (5 bases each). Trimming removed 6 bases from V and 9 bases from J, with 20 bases in between. This CDR3 contains 13 residues. Per germline, CDR1 SQVTM and CDR2 ANQGSEA. Here the CDR3 reads CSVRRDPPEAQYF. DNA for the CDR3: TGCAGCGTACGCCGGGACCCCCCTGAGGCCCAGTACTTC.

The rearrangement uses TRBV9 and TRBJ2-5; D might be TRBD2 (6 bases). With 0 bases removed from V and 1 base from J, the gap between germline ends came to 13 bases. Germline V lookup: CDR1 SGDLS, CDR2 YYNGEE. The length of the CDR3 is 16 residues. CDR3 in DNA: TGTGCCAGCAGCGTAGCTGTCGGGGGAACCCAAGAGACCCAGTACTTC. The encoded protein is CASSVAVGGTQETQYF.

CDR3 bases: TGTGCCAGCAGGGCGGGCAGGCCCCTCGCAGATACGCAGTATTTT. It codes for CASRAGRPLADTQYF. The chain carries TRBV6-1 and TRBJ2-3, with D possibly TRBD2 on 5 matching bases. This CDR3 is built from 15 residues. Germline V CDR1 and CDR2: MNHNS, SASEGT. Trimming pared 6 bases from V and 4 bases from J, leaving 17 bases between.

CDR3 in amino acids: CASSLAPRETQYF. DNA of the CDR3: TGCGCCAGCAGCTTGGCCCCTCGGGAGACCCAGTACTTC. The chain uses TRBV5-1 and TRBJ2-5; D remains ambiguous. Deletions cut 0 bases from V and 5 bases from J, with 8 bases between. The CDR3 loop spans 13 amino acids. Germline loops: CDR1 SGHRS, CDR2 YFSETQ. Filled out from reference TRBV5-1 and TRBJ2-5, the complete variable domain reads KAGVTQTPRYLIKTRGQQVTLSCSPISGHRSVSWYQQTPGQGLQFLFEYFSETQRNKGNFPGRFSGRQFSNSRSEMNVSTLELGDSALYLCASSLAPRETQYFGPGTRLLVL.

The chain employs TRBV5-1 and TRBJ1-5; the D gene is possibly TRBD1 (5 bases). The CDR3 is 15 amino acids. V lost 2 bases and J 5 bases, leaving 14 bases between the germline ends. The germline V gene has CDR1 SGHRS and CDR2 YFSETQ. The CDR3 reads CASSLGQGGHQPQHF. Here the CDR3 DNA reads TGCGCCAGCAGCTTAGGCCAGGGAGGCCATCAGCCCCAGCATTTT.

The chain is built from TRBV5-7 and TRBJ1-4; D is unresolved. TRBV5-7 is an open reading frame whose function is uncertain. This CDR3 spans 18 amino acids. Trimming stripped 0 bases from V and 6 bases from J, with 21 bases between. In nucleotides, the CDR3 is TGTGCCAGCAGCTTGGAGGTGGCAAACGGGGAGTTGGATGAAAAACTGTTTTTT. Translation gives CASSLEVANGELDEKLFF.

This clone was found a few times. Different DNA sequences within this sample yield the same CDR3. The chain is built from TRBV5-1 and TRBJ2-7, with 11 bases lining up with TRBD2. CDR1 is SGHRS and CDR2 is YFSETQ in the germline V gene. V lost 5 bases and J lost 2; bases outside the gene matches: 6. This CDR3 has 15 residues. The CDR3 nucleotides are TGCGCCAGCAGTGTAGTAGCGGGAGGGCCCTACGAGCAGTACTTC. Translating it yields CASSVVAGGPYEQYF.

Notes on this clone: One junction end does not reproduce the germline sequence, and a read error may be involved. The rearrangement links TRBV30 to TRBJ1-3; TRBD1 aligns across 7 bases. Germline CDR1 reads GTSNPN; CDR2 reads SVGIG (reference sequence). The length of the CDR3 is 12 residues. The CDR3 reads CAWSAHPGQRHF. CDR3 coding DNA: TGTGCCTGGAGTGCGCACCCGGGACAGAGGCATTTT.

This clone was counted between two and nine times. The chain uses TRBV19 and TRBJ1-5; the D gene is possibly TRBD1 (5 bases). CDR1 is LNHDA, CDR2 SQIVND, per germline (reference sequence). V was cut by 7 bases and J by 9 bases, with 22 bases left in between. The CDR3 runs to 15 residues. DNA for the CDR3: TGTGCCAGTACCCGAGAACTAAGGGGATGGAGGCCCCAGCATTTT. Translated, it gives CASTRELRGWRPQHF.

This clone was seen just once. V is TRBV6-1 and J is TRBJ2-7, with D hard to call. The CDR3 runs to 15 residues. V lost 0 bases and J 12 bases, leaving 21 bases between the germline ends. Per germline, CDR1 MNHNS and CDR2 SASEGT. CDR3 coding DNA: TGTGCCAGCAGTGAAGCGCTTCCTTGGGCTTCCCTATCGTACTTC. Amino acids: CASSEALPWASLSYF.

The rearrangement uses TRBV5-4 and TRBJ2-6; D gene uncertain. The CDR3 consists of 16 residues. Between the trimmed V and J ends, which lost 2 bases and 2 bases, there was a span of 11 bases. Germline CDR1 reads SGHNT; CDR2 reads YYREEE (reference sequence). The CDR3 is CASSFQAPPGANVLTF. The CDR3 region has the DNA TGTGCCAGCAGCTTCCAGGCCCCGCCTGGGGCCAACGTCCTGACTTTC.

The rearrangement joins TRBV5-1 to TRBJ2-7, with D tentatively TRBD1 (5 bases). Germline values: CDR1 SGHRS, CDR2 YFSETQ. Between the trimmed V and J ends, which lost 9 bases and 3 bases, there was a span of 16 bases. CDR3 length: 13 residues. The CDR3 loop is CAIQGTDFYEQYF. The CDR3 coding sequence is TGCGCCATCCAGGGTACGGATTTCTACGAGCAGTACTTC.

The V and J genes are TRBV19 and TRBJ1-3; 7 nucleotides line up with TRBD1. The CDR3 loop spans 16 amino acids. Germline CDR1 reads LNHDA; CDR2 reads SQIVND (reference sequence). J gave up 0 bases and V 4 bases, and 6 bases lay outside the gene matches. The CDR3 DNA reads as TGTGCCAGTAGTAGGCTCCAGGGGGTCTCTGGAAACACCATATATTTT. Protein sequence: CASSRLQGVSGNTIYF.

V and J are TRBV30 and TRBJ1-4; 11 bases line up with TRBD1. The V and J ends lost 2 bases and 4 bases, in that order; junction bases with no gene match: 12. CDR3 length equals 18 residues. Looked up from germline, CDR1 is GTSNPN and CDR2 is SVGIG (reference sequence). CDR3 coding DNA: TGTGCCTGGAGTAGAGGCCGGGACAGGGGGGGATATAATGAAAAACTGTTTTTT. Translated, it gives CAWSRGRDRGGYNEKLFF.

This clone was observed a handful of times. The chain carries TRBV2 and TRBJ2-5, with D perhaps matching TRBD2 (5 bases). This CDR3 comprises 13 residues. V lost 3 bases and J 3 bases, leaving 8 bases between the germline ends. CDR1 SNHLY and CDR2 FYNNEI come from the germline V gene. The chain's CDR3 is CASSEFGEETQYF. The CDR3 bases are TGTGCCAGCAGTGAGTTCGGGGAAGAGACCCAGTACTTC.

Worth noting for this clone: Other nucleotide sequences from this sample produce the same CDR3. The chain couples TRBV2 to TRBJ1-2; D remains unclear. The CDR3 loop spans 12 amino acids. With 4 bases removed from V and 5 bases from J, the gap between germline ends came to 8 bases. Germline-derived CDR1 and CDR2 are SNHLY and FYNNEI. The CDR3 protein is CASSVGVYGYTF. The CDR3 coding sequence is TGTGCCAGCAGTGTAGGAGTTTATGGCTACACCTTC.

V gene TRBV7-2 combines with J gene TRBJ2-1, with unresolved D. CDR3 length: 17 residues. V was trimmed by 1 base and J by 3 bases, leaving 16 bases between them. Germline V gene lookup returns CDR1 SGHTA and CDR2 FQGNSA. The CDR3 sequence: CASSLGAVSSRYNEQFF. Here the CDR3 DNA reads TGTGCCAGCAGCTTAGGGGCAGTTTCGTCCCGCTACAATGAGCAGTTCTTC. Looking up the rest from reference TRBV7-2 and TRBJ2-1 gives the full variable domain: GAGVSQSPSNKVTEKGKDVELRCDPISGHTALYWYRQSLGQGLEFLIYFQGNSAPDKSGLPSDRFSAERTGGSVSTLTIQRTQQEDSAVYLCASSLGAVSSRYNEQFFGPGTRLTVL.

V and J are TRBV15 and TRBJ2-6; D is uncertain. The CDR3 runs 14 residues. Germline-derived CDR1 and CDR2 are LNHNV and YYDKDF (reference sequence). Trimming took 3 bases from V and 8 from J, leaving 11 bases between them. This CDR3 reads CATSSLGLPNVLTF. DNA of the CDR3: TGTGCCACCAGCAGTCTGGGGTTACCCAACGTCCTGACTTTC.